Included here is one TCR beta chain sequence, with context. This receptor's antigen is unknown. The sample holds no much larger clone one base away, and base qualities are not on file. The sample belongs to a study of control samples from healthy donors and cancer patients (dated by TCRdb to between 2020 and 2021). The germline V end is reduced by 4 bases and the J end by 7 bases; junction bases left unmatched: 5. The CDR3 runs 14 residues from the cysteine to the phenylalanine. Only the CDR3 portion is preserved as DNA: 42 bases, with reading frame beginning at the first base. As encoded in the germline V gene (reference sequence), CDR1 is MNHEY while CDR2 is SMNVEV. Library method: the immunoSEQ multiplex PCR assay. TCRdb provides this immuneACCESS table in a form limited to in-frame rearrangements. Some clones are lacking; in checked studies, under half of them reflect an unresolved V gene, and why the rest are absent is not known. The sample table shows some 120,000 clones, and around 87% are seen once. About 8.7% of the sample is in the top ten clones.

The source is a middle-aged man in good health. This chain joins TRBV27 to TRBJ1-4, with 8 middle bases fitting TRBD1. The sample comprised blood. The DNA is as follows: TGTGCCAGCAGTTGGTACAGGGGGAGTGAAAAACTGTTTTTT. Its protein is CASSWYRGSEKLFF. Full variable domain (CDR3 extended with the reference TRBV27 and TRBJ1-4 proteins): EAQVTQNPRYLITVTGKKLTVTCSQNMNHEYMSWYRQDPGLGLRQIYYSMNVEVTDKGDVPEGYKVSRKEKRNFPLILESPSPNQTSLYFCASSWYRGSEKLFFGSGTQLSVL.